Below are 24 T cell receptor beta chains sequenced from a single sample in a study of persistence of HIV-infected CD4 T cells. No antigen has been assigned to these receptors. Overlapping HIV-1 Gag 15-mer peptides at roughly 1 ug per peptide per mL were used. CD4+ T cells upregulating both CD40 ligand and CD69 were sorted as responding cells. The immunoSEQ assay was version 4, run in survey mode. Sequencing was performed with immunoSEQ multiplex PCR; in TCRdb, only in-frame clones are kept and a portion is missing. The sample yields 25,000 to 35,000 clones, approximately 70% seen once. Sequenced here: CD4+ T cells sorted from PBMCs after approximately 19-hour stimulation, sampled from a patient who received antiretroviral therapy. These receptors all stem from an adult man with HIV who was CMV-seropositive.

The chain employs TRBV5-4 and TRBJ2-3; 7 bases are a match to TRBD1. CDR1 is SGHNT and CDR2 is YYREEE in the germline V gene (reference sequence). CDR3 length equals 15 residues. After removal of 0 bases from V and 1 base from J, the junction contained 2 bases not matched to a gene. CDR3 sequence: CASSLGQGRTDTQYF. CDR3 nucleotides: TGTGCCAGCAGCTTGGGACAGGGACGCACAGATACGCAGTATTTT.

The rearrangement uses TRBV28 and TRBJ1-1, with D hard to call. In germline, CDR1 is MDHEN, CDR2 SYDVKM. This CDR3 comprises 15 residues. The V and J ends lost 5 bases and 4 bases respectively, with 17 bases between them. The CDR3 spells CASSQPRGGVTEAFF. The DNA for the CDR3 is TGTGCCAGCAGTCAGCCCCGGGGAGGAGTCACTGAAGCTTTCTTT.

CDR3 DNA: TGTGCCAGCAGCCCCTACCCGGGTGAGGGGGACACTGAAGCTTTCTTT. The encoded protein is CASSPYPGEGDTEAFF. The rearrangement links TRBV7-6 to TRBJ1-1, with a tentative D call TRBD1 (6 bases). Germline-derived CDR1 and CDR2 are SGHVS and FNYEAQ. This CDR3 comprises 16 residues. Deletions cut 5 bases from V and 3 bases from J, with 19 bases between.

This sequence joins TRBV19 and TRBJ1-1, with a possible D match to TRBD1 (5 bases). CDR1 LNHDA and CDR2 SQIVND come from the germline V gene (reference sequence). Trimming removed 5 bases from V and 5 bases from J, with 12 bases in between. The CDR3 is 13 amino acids. In nucleotides, the CDR3 is TGTGCCAGTAGTGCACAGGTGGGAACTGAAGCTTTCTTT. The encoded protein is CASSAQVGTEAFF.

The V call is TRBV4-1, the J call TRBJ1-5; D uncertain. Trimming shortened V by 1 base and J by 7 bases, and 14 bases separated the two germline ends. The CDR3 runs 15 residues. Per germline, CDR1 MGHRA and CDR2 YSYEKL. Here the CDR3 reads CASSQAPDFRQPQHF. The CDR3 coding sequence is TGCGCCAGCAGCCAAGCCCCGGACTTCCGGCAGCCCCAGCATTTT.

The V call is TRBV14, the J call TRBJ1-2; D uncertain. The CDR3 is 12 amino acids. The germline CDR1 and CDR2 sequences are SGHDN and FVKESK. Trimming cost V 4 bases and J 2 bases, with 5 bases left between them. The CDR3 is CASSPQNYGYTF. The CDR3 bases are TGTGCCAGCAGCCCCCAAAACTATGGCTACACCTTC.

This clone was picked up a small number of times. The chain employs TRBV5-1 and TRBJ1-6; TRBD1 agrees at 12 bases. CDR1 is SGHRS and CDR2 is YFSETQ in the germline V gene. The CDR3 consists of 17 residues. V lost 2 bases, J lost 8 bases, and 8 bases stayed unmatched. The CDR3 DNA sequence: TGCGCCAGCAGCTTCGCGCCGGGGACAGGGGGCTATTCACCCCTCCACTTT. Amino acids: CASSFAPGTGGYSPLHF. Drawing the rest from reference TRBV5-1 and TRBJ1-6, the complete variable domain is KAGVTQTPRYLIKTRGQQVTLSCSPISGHRSVSWYQQTPGQGLQFLFEYFSETQRNKGNFPGRFSGRQFSNSRSEMNVSTLELGDSALYLCASSFAPGTGGYSPLHFGNGTRLTVT.

The rearrangement uses TRBV5-1 and TRBJ2-2; possible D gene TRBD2, 5 bases. The CDR3 spans 15 residues. The V gene's germline CDR1 is SGHRS and CDR2 YFSETQ. Trimming left V 4 bases short and J 2 bases short, with 12 bases between. CDR3 protein: CASSPQAVNTGELFF. CDR3 DNA: TGCGCCAGCAGCCCCCAAGCGGTAAACACCGGGGAGCTGTTTTTT.

This chain connects TRBV28 to TRBJ1-2; TRBD1 is a possible D gene (5 bases). Germline values: CDR1 MDHEN, CDR2 SYDVKM. This CDR3 region has 14 residues. V shed 5 bases and J shed 4 bases, with 14 bases lying between them. CDR3 nucleotides: TGTGCCAGCAGTCCCCAGACAGCCTCCTATGGCTACACCTTC. Translated: CASSPQTASYGYTF.

The V call is TRBV6-5, the J call TRBJ1-2; 8 bases map to TRBD1. The junction had 10 bases not matched to a gene; V was cut back by 6 bases and J by 4 bases. Germline loops: CDR1 MNHEY, CDR2 SVGAGI. The CDR3 has 15 amino acids. The CDR3 DNA reads as TGTGCCAGCAGATCGGACAGGGACTTTTTCTATGGCTACACCTTC. It is translated as CASRSDRDFFYGYTF.

There are a few counts of this clone. V gene TRBV3-1 (or the pseudogene TRBV3-2) combines with J gene TRBJ2-7, with unresolved D. The CDR3 is 16 residues long. The germline V gene has CDR1 LGHDT and CDR2 YNNKEL (reference sequence). Trimming stripped 2 bases from V and 1 base from J, with 15 bases between. The CDR3 protein is CASSQLPPGLSYEQYF. Here the CDR3 DNA reads TGTGCCAGCAGCCAACTGCCCCCAGGCCTATCCTACGAGCAGTACTTC.

In its sample, this clone is medium-sized. This chain joins TRBV11-3 and TRBJ1-1; a weak D match, TRBD1 (6 bases). Trimming left V 7 bases short and J 4 bases short, with 13 bases between. CDR1 and CDR2 (germline): SGHNT, YENEEA. This CDR3 region has 13 residues. CDR3 nucleotides: TGTGCCAGCAAGGGGGGAGGAAGCACTGAAGCTTTCTTT. Protein: CASKGGGSTEAFF.

This clone was counted between two and nine times. The gene calls are TRBV2 and TRBJ2-6; weak D call: TRBD2 (6 bases). The CDR3 has 16 amino acids. The V end lost 4 bases, the J end lost 0 bases, and 10 bases lay between the germline ends. Germline V gene sequence: CDR1 SNHLY, CDR2 FYNNEI. As DNA, the CDR3 is TGTGCCAGCAGTGTGGAGGGCTACTCTGGGGCCAACGTCCTGACTTTC. This codes for CASSVEGYSGANVLTF.

This sequence joins TRBV5-1 and TRBJ1-1; 10 nucleotides align to TRBD1. V lost 4 bases, J lost 10 bases, and 7 bases stayed unmatched. Germline CDR1 is SGHRS and CDR2 is YFSETQ. The CDR3 totals 13 residues. For the CDR3, the DNA is TGCGCCAGCAGCATAGGGACAGGGGTGGGAGCTTTCTTT. Protein product: CASSIGTGVGAFF.

The chain employs TRBV5-5 and TRBJ1-6; TRBD1 matches 9 bases. Trimming at V came to 4 bases and at J to 8 bases, leaving 10 bases not matched to a gene. Germline CDR1 and CDR2: SGHKS and YYEKEE (reference sequence). The CDR3 loop spans 16 amino acids. The chain's CDR3 is CASSPGGGTGYSPLHF. The DNA of the CDR3 is TGTGCCAGCAGCCCGGGGGGCGGGACAGGGTATTCACCCCTCCACTTT.

V is TRBV19 and J is TRBJ1-6; possible D gene TRBD1, 6 bases. This CDR3 is 17 amino acids long. CDR1 is LNHDA, CDR2 SQIVND, per germline (reference sequence). Deletions cut 3 bases from V and 6 bases from J, with 18 bases between. The CDR3 DNA follows: TGTGCCAGTAGTATGAAGAGTGGCAGGGGCGCTAATTCACCCCTCCACTTT. Protein: CASSMKSGRGANSPLHF.

The gene calls are TRBV6-5 and TRBJ2-1; perhaps TRBD1 as D (5 bases). The germline V gene encodes CDR1 MNHEY and CDR2 SVGAGI. CDR3 length: 15 residues. Trimming took 0 bases from V and 9 from J, leaving 15 bases between them. The CDR3 region has the DNA TGTGCCAGCAGTTACTCGATTCGAATCAGGGCTGAGCAGTTCTTC. Translated, it gives CASSYSIRIRAEQFF.

About this clone: The same CDR3 also results from other DNA sequences found in this sample. The rearrangement links TRBV6-5 to TRBJ1-3; possible D gene TRBD1, 5 bases. CDR3 length: 14 residues. The germline V gene encodes CDR1 MNHEY and CDR2 SVGAGI. V was trimmed by 5 bases and J by 4 bases, leaving 12 bases between them. The CDR3 spells CASSTQGAGNTIYF. CDR3 bases: TGTGCCAGCAGTACCCAGGGAGCCGGAAACACCATATATTTT.

This clone was detected only a few times. The chain uses TRBV24-1 and TRBJ2-7; 10 bases line up with TRBD1. Germline V CDR1 and CDR2: KGHDR, SFDVKD. J gave up 2 bases and V 2 bases, and 2 bases lay outside the gene matches. The CDR3 runs 15 residues. CDR3 region: CATSDSGTGAYEQYF. The CDR3 DNA follows: TGTGCCACCAGTGATTCCGGGACAGGGGCCTACGAGCAGTACTTC.

The chain links TRBV5-4 to TRBJ2-1; 8 bases align to TRBD1. The CDR3 runs to 15 residues. J lost 2 bases, V lost 1 base, and 2 bases had no gene match. CDR1 and CDR2 from the germline V gene are SGHNT and YYREEE (reference sequence). CDR3 sequence reads: CASSLRQGTYNEQFF. The CDR3 DNA sequence: TGTGCCAGCAGCTTGCGACAGGGGACCTACAATGAGCAGTTCTTC. Supplemented by reference TRBV5-4 and TRBJ2-1, the full variable domain reads ETGVTQSPTHLIKTRGQQVTLRCSSQSGHNTVSWYQQALGQGPQFIFQYYREEENGRGNFPPRFSGLQFPNYSSELNVNALELDDSALYLCASSLRQGTYNEQFFGPGTRLTVL.

In nucleotides, the CDR3 is TGTGCCAGCAGTTACTCAGGGAGGGCAGGAGGCTACACCTTC. This sequence encodes CASSYSGRAGGYTF. This chain joins TRBV6-5 and TRBJ1-2; D not certain. V gave up 0 bases and J gave up 8 bases, with 13 bases separating them. The CDR3 is 14 amino acids. CDR1 is MNHEY, CDR2 SVGAGI, per germline.

The chain has TRBV18 and TRBJ2-7, with 12 bases aligning to TRBD1. The germline V gene encodes CDR1 KGHSH and CDR2 LQKENI. Unmatched junction bases numbered 9, after V lost 3 bases and J lost 6 bases. The CDR3 has 16 amino acids. CDR3 in DNA: TGTGCCAGCTCACCGCGGGACAGGGGGCGCGATGGCGAGCAGTACTTC. Its translation: CASSPRDRGRDGEQYF.

In its sample, this clone was seen a few times. Within the sample, other DNA sequences also encode this same CDR3. The genes are TRBV6-5 and TRBJ1-5; the D is unclear. The germline CDR1 and CDR2 sequences are MNHEY and SVGAGI. The CDR3 runs to 13 residues. The V and J ends lost 0 bases and 4 bases respectively, with 4 bases between them. The CDR3, as DNA: TGTGCCAGCAGTTACTCGCTTAATCAGCCCCAGCATTTT. Amino acids: CASSYSLNQPQHF.

This clone appeared a few times. This chain links TRBV19 with TRBJ2-1, with 14 bases matching TRBD2. J lost 10 bases, V lost 3 bases, and 5 bases had no gene match. The germline V gene has CDR1 LNHDA and CDR2 SQIVND (reference sequence). The CDR3 covers 15 residues. The CDR3 loop is CASSMGLAGAREQFF. CDR3 DNA: TGTGCCAGTAGTATGGGACTAGCGGGGGCCAGGGAGCAGTTCTTC.